This paragraph covers one TCR beta chain sequence. The sequenced template was cDNA made from the entire isolated RNA. Clones were read by immunoSEQ multiplex PCR, and TCRdb kept only the in-frame ones, dropping some. The data show approximately 300,000 clones, about 11% seen once. J was trimmed by 4 bases and V by 6 bases; bases with no gene match: 9. Germline CDR1 and CDR2: MDHEN and SYDVKM. CDR3 length equals 15 residues. This sample is drawn from a study of beta chain features in type 1 diabetes. The receptor comes from a woman aged 25 to 45 in good health. This chain joins TRBV28 and TRBJ2-5, with TRBD1 matching 9 bases. The sample taken for sequencing was naive CD4+ T cells from blood. CDR3 nucleotides: TGTGCCAGCAGCCAACACACAGGGGGCGCAGAGACCCAGTACTTC. It is translated as CASSQHTGGAETQYF.